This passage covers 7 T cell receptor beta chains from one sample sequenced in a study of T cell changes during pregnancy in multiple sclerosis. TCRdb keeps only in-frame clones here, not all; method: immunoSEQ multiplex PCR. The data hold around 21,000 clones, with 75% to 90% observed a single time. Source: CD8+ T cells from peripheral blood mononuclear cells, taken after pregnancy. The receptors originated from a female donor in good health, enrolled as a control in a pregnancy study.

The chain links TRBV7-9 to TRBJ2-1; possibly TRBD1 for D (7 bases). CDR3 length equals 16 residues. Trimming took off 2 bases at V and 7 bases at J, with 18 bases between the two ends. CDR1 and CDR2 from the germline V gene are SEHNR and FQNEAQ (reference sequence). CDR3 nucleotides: TGTGCCAGCAGCTTAAGGGAGGACAGGTCTGGAAATGAGCAGTTCTTC. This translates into CASSLREDRSGNEQFF. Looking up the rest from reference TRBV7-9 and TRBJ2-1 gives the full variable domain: DTGVSQNPRHKITKRGQNVTFRCDPISEHNRLYWYRQTLGQGPEFLTYFQNEAQLEKSRLLSDRFSAERPKGSFSTLEIQRTEQGDSAMYLCASSLREDRSGNEQFFGPGTRLTVL.

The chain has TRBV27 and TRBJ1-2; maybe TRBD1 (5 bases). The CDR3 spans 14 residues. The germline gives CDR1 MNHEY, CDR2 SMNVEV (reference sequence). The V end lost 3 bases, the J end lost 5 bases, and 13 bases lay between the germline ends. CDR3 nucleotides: TGTGCCAGCAGTTTTGGAGGGGTCGAATATGGCTACACCTTC. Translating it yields CASSFGGVEYGYTF.

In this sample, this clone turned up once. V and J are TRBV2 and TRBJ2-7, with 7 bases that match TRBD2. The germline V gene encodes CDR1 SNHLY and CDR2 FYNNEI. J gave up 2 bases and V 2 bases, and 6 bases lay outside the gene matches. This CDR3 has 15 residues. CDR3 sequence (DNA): TGTGCCAGCAGTGAAAGATTAGCGGGCGCCTACGAGCAGTACTTC. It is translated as CASSERLAGAYEQYF.

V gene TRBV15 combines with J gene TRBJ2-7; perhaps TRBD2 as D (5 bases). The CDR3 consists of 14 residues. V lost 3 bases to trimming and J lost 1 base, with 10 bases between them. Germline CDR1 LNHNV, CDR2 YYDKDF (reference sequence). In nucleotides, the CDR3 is TGTGCCACCAGCAGTGGAGGCAGTTCCTACGAGCAGTACTTC. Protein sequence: CATSSGGSSYEQYF.

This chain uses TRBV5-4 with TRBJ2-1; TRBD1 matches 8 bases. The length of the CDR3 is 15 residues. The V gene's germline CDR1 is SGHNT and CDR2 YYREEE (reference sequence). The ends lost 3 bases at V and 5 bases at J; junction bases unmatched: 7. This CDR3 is CASSWWDRQDNEQFF. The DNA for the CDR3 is TGTGCCAGCAGCTGGTGGGACAGGCAAGACAATGAGCAGTTCTTC.

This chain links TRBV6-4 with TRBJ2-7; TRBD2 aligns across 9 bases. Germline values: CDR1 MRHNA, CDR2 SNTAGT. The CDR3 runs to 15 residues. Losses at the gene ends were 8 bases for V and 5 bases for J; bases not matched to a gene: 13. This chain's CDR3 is CASFGREGRFNEQYF. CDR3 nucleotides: TGTGCCAGCTTCGGGCGGGAGGGCCGTTTCAACGAGCAGTACTTC.

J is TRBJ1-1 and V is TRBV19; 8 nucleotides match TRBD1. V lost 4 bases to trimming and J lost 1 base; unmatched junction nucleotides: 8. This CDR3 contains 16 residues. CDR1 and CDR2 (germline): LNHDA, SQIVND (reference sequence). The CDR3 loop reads CASSRDRIKTNTEAFF. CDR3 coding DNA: TGTGCCAGTAGTAGGGACAGGATCAAAACGAACACTGAAGCTTTCTTT.